This TCR beta chain was sequenced during a study of shared clonotypes between healthy human individuals. Findings and limits, study-wide: Estimated richness values were generally larger in naive subsets than in memory subsets.

The naive CD8 subset, CD45RO-negative cells positively selected for CCR7, excluded terminally differentiated effector memory CD45RA+ cells. Donors comprised only Caucasian adults living in Nashville, Tennessee. Notes on this clone: Its antigen is unknown.

This table comes from immunoSEQ multiplex PCR, and its TCRdb copy is limited to in-frame clones, with some not included. There are under 1 million clones in the sample; roughly 92% occur only once, and less than 25% lies in the top ten. Looked up from germline, CDR1 is LNHDA and CDR2 is SQIVND (reference sequence). V shed 8 bases and J shed 4 bases, with 15 bases lying between them. The CDR3 spans 13 residues. This TCR came from a man younger than 45 in good health. Sequencing input: naive CD8+ T cells sorted from blood. The chain recombines TRBV19 with TRBJ2-7, with a possible D match to TRBD1 (6 bases). The DNA for the CDR3 is TGTGCCAGTGGTTCAGGGGCGCGGTACGAGCAGTACTTC. Translating gives CASGSGARYEQYF.